This T cell receptor beta chain was identified during a study of cytotoxic CD8 clonotypes in ibrutinib-treated CLL. General study findings and limits: Patients showed higher baseline clonality than age-matched healthy donors, and it tracked circulating CD8+ T-cell counts.

CDR3 size: 15 residues. V was trimmed by 8 bases and J by 0 bases, leaving 16 bases between them. CDR1 is MRHNA and CDR2 is SNTAGT in the germline V gene. TCR beta libraries used around 2.2 micrograms of DNA from cryopreserved PBMCs. Details on this clone: Its antigen is undetermined.

Clones were sequenced by immunoSEQ multiplex PCR, and TCRdb holds only the in-frame ones, with some missing. The sample holds approximately 130,000 clones; around 84% are singletons and the top ten take 3.3%. This clonotype was obtained from a human donor with chronic lymphocytic leukemia. This chain links TRBV6-4 with TRBJ1-1, with a possible D match to TRBD1 (6 bases). The sequencing here drew on PBMCs, taken after 24 months of ibrutinib treatment. The DNA for the CDR3 is TGTGCCAGCCGTATAATGGGGACATTGAACACTGAAGCTTTCTTT. As protein: CASRIMGTLNTEAFF.